Listed below are T cell receptor beta chains from one sample, sequenced in a study of T cell clonotyping in hematopoietic cell transplantation. Here immunoSEQ multiplex PCR was the method, and the copy in TCRdb shows in-frame clones only, minus some. The sample lists some 15,000 clones, roughly 90% seen once, with about 2.9% in the top ten. The sequencing input was peripheral blood mononuclear cells. These receptors were taken from a man aged 50-59 years in good health. Some clones in this sample may be carry-over from other donors' samples. The CDR3 runs from the conserved cysteine through the conserved F or W. The order of the fields is CDR3 protein, CDR3 DNA, J gene, D gene, clone size, V gene. D genes are given only for firm matches. Size is stated for part of the rows, as once, few or many counts, or as a class when the clone is expanded.

CDR3: CASRRGILNNSPLHF
DNA: TGTGCCAGCCGTCGGGGGATCCTGAATAATTCACCCCTCCACTTT
J: TRBJ1-6
D: NA
size: NA
V: TRBV6-5

CDR3: CASSFGRRRLRQPQHF
DNA: TGTGCCAGCAGCTTTGGCCGGAGGAGGCTCAGGCAGCCCCAGCATTTT
J: TRBJ1-5
D: NA
size: NA
V: TRBV12-1

CDR3: CASSGKGIVGYTF
DNA: TGTGCCAGCAGTGGAAAGGGAATTGTGGGCTACACCTTC
J: TRBJ1-2
D: NA
size: NA
V: TRBV2

CDR3: CASSLVTGSSYGYTF
DNA: TGTGCCAGCAGCTTAGTCACAGGGTCTTCGTATGGCTACACCTTC
J: TRBJ1-2
D: NA
size: NA
V: TRBV7-8

CDR3: CASTMTGTGRNSPLHF
DNA: TGCGCCAGCACCATGACCGGGACAGGTAGAAATTCACCCCTCCACTTT
J: TRBJ1-6
D: TRBD1
size: NA
V: TRBV5-1

CDR3: CASTNNGPRGTQYF
DNA: TGTGCCAGTACCAATAACGGTCCCAGGGGGACCCAGTACTTC
J: TRBJ2-5
D: NA
size: NA
V: TRBV19

CDR3: CASSLEGFLKTQYF
DNA: TGTGCCAGCAGCTTAGAAGGCTTCTTGAAGACCCAGTACTTC
J: TRBJ2-5
D: NA
size: NA
V: TRBV7-6

CDR3: CASRTGGANEKLFF
DNA: TGTGCCAGCAGGACCGGCGGGGCTAATGAAAAACTGTTTTTT
J: TRBJ1-4
D: NA
size: NA
V: TRBV2

CDR3: CASSLGQGVGHEQYF
DNA: TGCGCCAGCAGCCTCGGACAGGGGGTAGGACACGAGCAGTACTTC
J: TRBJ2-7
D: TRBD1
size: NA
V: TRBV4-1

CDR3: CASSELAGVETQYF
DNA: TGTGCCAGCAGTGAATTAGCGGGGGTAGAGACCCAGTACTTC
J: TRBJ2-5
D: TRBD2
size: NA
V: TRBV6-1

CDR3: CATEDRGTSAQPQHF
DNA: TGTGCCACCGAGGACAGGGGGACCTCAGCTCAGCCCCAGCATTTT
J: TRBJ1-5
D: TRBD1
size: once
V: TRBV28

CDR3: CASSAPGASYGYTF
DNA: TGTGCCAGCAGCGCACCAGGGGCTAGCTATGGCTACACCTTC
J: TRBJ1-2
D: NA
size: NA
V: TRBV13

CDR3: CATDRGGGVYEQYF
DNA: TGTGCCACCGACCGGGGCGGGGGGGTCTACGAGCAGTACTTC
J: TRBJ2-7
D: TRBD2
size: NA
V: TRBV28

CDR3: CASSPRTGFDYGYTF
DNA: TGTGCCAGCAGCCCGAGGACAGGATTTGACTATGGCTACACCTTC
J: TRBJ1-2
D: TRBD1
size: few
V: TRBV11-2

CDR3: CASSVGTLYNSPLHF
DNA: TGTGCCAGCAGTGTGGGGACACTCTATAATTCACCCCTCCACTTT
J: TRBJ1-6
D: NA
size: few
V: TRBV2

CDR3: CSGTQLAGALYNEQFF
DNA: TGCAGCGGTACCCAACTAGCGGGGGCCCTCTACAATGAGCAGTTCTTC
J: TRBJ2-1
D: TRBD2
size: NA
V: TRBV29-1

CDR3: CASSVDRDVYGYTF
DNA: TGTGCCAGCAGTGTGGACAGGGATGTGTATGGCTACACCTTC
J: TRBJ1-2
D: TRBD1
size: NA
V: TRBV6-5

CDR3: CASSEGQMYNEQFF
DNA: TGTGCCAGCAGCGAGGGACAGATGTACAATGAGCAGTTCTTC
J: TRBJ2-1
D: TRBD1
size: NA
V: TRBV7-9

CDR3: CASSAVRDRDGYTF
DNA: TGTGCCAGCAGCGCTGTCAGGGACAGGGATGGCTACACCTTC
J: TRBJ1-2
D: TRBD1
size: NA
V: TRBV25-1

CDR3: CASSPTVFREQYF
DNA: TGTGCCAGCAGCCCTACGGTGTTCAGGGAGCAGTACTTC
J: TRBJ2-7
D: NA
size: once
V: TRBV6-5

CDR3: CASSPLQGLGMNTEAFF
DNA: TGTGCCAGCAGTCCACTACAGGGCCTGGGCATGAACACTGAAGCTTTCTTT
J: TRBJ1-1
D: NA
size: NA
V: TRBV27

CDR3: CASSIPGKTYEQYF
DNA: TGTGCCAGTAGTATACCAGGGAAAACCTACGAGCAGTACTTC
J: TRBJ2-7
D: NA
size: NA
V: TRBV19